Sequencing of this T cell receptor beta chain was carried out in a study of T-cell reconstitution after alpha-beta-depleted transplantation in children. Study outcomes and limitations: At around two months after transplant, the alpha-beta T cells were reportedly derived from several hundred expanded clones that came from non-depleted graft cells. Newly produced T cells mostly accounted for T-cell counts and diversity one year post-transplant.

A library of TCRbeta sequences, prepared with unique molecular identifiers, was generated. TCRdb fed the PCR reads into MiXCR, producing one record per CDR3 protein. Here the sample spans under 400,000 distinct CDR3 sequences, around 20% being singletons. Many counts were recorded for this clonotype. Its antigen is currently unknown. The source is a male patient between 10 and 17 years old who had a stem cell transplant for acute lymphoblastic leukemia, so the T cells may come from the graft donor. The sequenced sample was PBMCs, mostly from graft donor cells, obtained 180 days after TCRalphabeta/CD19-depleted stem cell transplant.

CDR3 in DNA: TGCAGCGCCGACAGGGGGCGATTCCAAGAGACCCAGTACTTC. Protein sequence: CSADRGRFQETQYF. The chain is built from TRBV29-1 and TRBJ2-5; 10 nucleotides agree with TRBD1. V lost 7 bases, J lost 1 base, and 6 bases stayed unmatched. CDR1 and CDR2 from the germline V gene are SQVTM and ANQGSEA. This CDR3 has 14 residues.